At least ten counts were recorded for the clone carrying this T cell receptor (beta chain). Its antigen remains unknown. A second PCR, run for about 6 to 12 cycles, used a sample-barcoded 5' primer plus a J-beta primer mix. TCRdb recomputed calls from the 5' RACE reads with MiXCR, one row per CDR3 protein. This sample yields 650,000 to 700,000 distinct CDR3 sequences, of which 32% are seen a single time; 15% belongs to the top ten. CDR1 and CDR2 (germline): LGHNA, YSLEER. CDR3 size: 14 residues. The trim removed 2 bases at V and 13 bases at J, leaving 6 bases unmatched. This sample is drawn from a study of blood T cells in healthy people across ages. Overall study results and limits: Relative to aged donors, long-lived donors carried more naive CD4+ cells and displayed higher diversity.

The material sequenced was blood. The V gene is TRBV4-3, the J gene TRBJ2-1; 12 nucleotides match TRBD2. The TCR sequence derives from a woman older than 75 in good health. The CDR3 is CASSQSLAGGPQFF. DNA of the CDR3: TGCGCCAGCAGCCAAAGCCTAGCGGGGGGGCCTCAGTTCTTC.